The next 8 T cell receptor beta chains were all read from a single sample in a study of control samples from healthy donors and cancer patients. The table came from immunoSEQ multiplex PCR; TCRdb's copy has only in-frame clones and leaves some out. The data contain 100,000 to 150,000 clones, 75% to 95% of them singletons. The sample comprised blood. The receptors derive from a man between 18 and 35 years old in good health.

The J gene is TRBJ1-4, the V gene TRBV6-6; D unresolved. V lost 6 bases and J lost 11, with 22 bases in between. The CDR3 is 15 residues long. Germline V gene lookup returns CDR1 MNHNY and CDR2 SVGAGI (reference sequence). In DNA, the CDR3 is TGTGCCAGCAGCCGCCCCGAGACAATCGAGAGGAAACTGTTTTTT. Amino acid sequence: CASSRPETIERKLFF.

V is TRBV5-1 and J is TRBJ2-3, with unresolved D. CDR3 length: 15 amino acids. V gave up 1 base and J gave up 6 bases, with 15 bases separating them. Germline V gene sequence: CDR1 SGHRS, CDR2 YFSETQ. In DNA, the CDR3 is TGCGCCAGCAGCTTGTCATCTGGGATTCAGGATACGCAGTATTTT. Its translation is CASSLSSGIQDTQYF.

This sequence joins TRBV11-3 and TRBJ1-1; D may be TRBD1 (6 bases). V lost 4 bases and J lost 4, with 13 bases in between. The CDR3 runs to 14 residues. Germline CDR1 is SGHNT and CDR2 is YENEEA. CDR3 sequence (DNA): TGTGCCAGCAGCTCGAGAGGGGGTTTCACTGAAGCTTTCTTT. Protein: CASSSRGGFTEAFF.

The chain has TRBV19 and TRBJ2-5, with TRBD1 matching over 10 bases. Looked up from germline, CDR1 is LNHDA and CDR2 is SQIVND (reference sequence). V trimming: 6 bases; J trimming: 5 bases; junction bases outside the gene matches: 9. The CDR3 totals 15 residues. CDR3 in DNA: TGTGCCAGTAGCCCGTCTCCGGGACAGGGGGAGACCCAGTACTTC. Its translation: CASSPSPGQGETQYF. The full variable domain, rest sourced from reference TRBV19 and TRBJ2-5, is DGGITQSPKYLFRKEGQNVTLSCEQNLNHDAMYWYRQDPGQGLRLIYYSQIVNDFQKGDIAEGYSVSREKKESFPLTVTSAQKNPTAFYLCASSPSPGQGETQYFGPGTRLLVL.

Turning to this clone: Other DNA variants within this sample encode the same CDR3. The rearrangement links TRBV5-6 to TRBJ1-1, with unresolved D. CDR1 is SGHDT and CDR2 is YYEEEE in the germline V gene. The V end lost 2 bases, the J end lost 5 bases, and 4 bases lay between the germline ends. This CDR3 region has 11 residues. The CDR3: CASSLGTEAFF. CDR3 coding DNA: TGTGCCAGCAGCTTAGGGACTGAAGCTTTCTTT.

The V call is TRBV29-1, the J call TRBJ1-1; no reliable D call. Germline V gene lookup returns CDR1 SQVTM and CDR2 ANQGSEA. Trimming removed 6 bases at V and 3 bases at J, with 17 bases between. The CDR3 covers 14 residues. The CDR3: CSVGSMWAHTEAFF. As DNA, the CDR3 is TGCAGCGTCGGATCAATGTGGGCCCACACTGAAGCTTTCTTT.

This chain links TRBV2 with TRBJ1-4; 8 bases are a match to TRBD1. CDR1 SNHLY and CDR2 FYNNEI come from the germline V gene. J gave up 0 bases and V 8 bases, and 14 bases lay outside the gene matches. The CDR3 is 18 residues long. Written as DNA, the CDR3 is TGTGCCAGCGGGCCGGGACAGGCGTTTATTGCAACTAATGAAAAACTGTTTTTT. It encodes CASGPGQAFIATNEKLFF.

This clone was detected once. Here the CDR3 reads CASSSFGGSEKLFF. The CDR3 DNA reads TGTGCCAGCAGCTCTTTCGGGGGGAGTGAAAAACTGTTTTTT. V and J are TRBV6-5 and TRBJ1-4; tentative D call: TRBD1 (5 bases). Trimming stripped 6 bases from V and 7 bases from J, with 15 bases between. Looked up from germline, CDR1 is MNHEY and CDR2 is SVGAGI. The CDR3 has 14 residues.